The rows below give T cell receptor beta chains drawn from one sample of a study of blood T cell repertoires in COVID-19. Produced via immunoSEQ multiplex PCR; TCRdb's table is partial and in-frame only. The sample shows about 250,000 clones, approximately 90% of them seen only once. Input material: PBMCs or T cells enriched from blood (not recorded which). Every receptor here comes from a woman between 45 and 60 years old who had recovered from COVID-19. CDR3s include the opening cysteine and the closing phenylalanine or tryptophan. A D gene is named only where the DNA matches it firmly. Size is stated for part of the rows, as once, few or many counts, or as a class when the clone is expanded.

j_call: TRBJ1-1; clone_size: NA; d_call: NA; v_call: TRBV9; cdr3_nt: TGTGCCAGCAGCGTAAGTACCCCGGGTGCAGAAGCTTTCTTT; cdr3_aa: CASSVSTPGAEAFF
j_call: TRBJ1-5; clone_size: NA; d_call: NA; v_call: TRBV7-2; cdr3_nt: TGTGCCAGCAGCTCAGACAGGAATCAGCCCCAGCATTTT; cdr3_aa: CASSSDRNQPQHF
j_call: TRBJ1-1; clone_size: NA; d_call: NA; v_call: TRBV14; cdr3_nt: TGTGCCAGCAGCCAAGACCTTCCCCCTATGACTGAAGCTTTCTTT; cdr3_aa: CASSQDLPPMTEAFF
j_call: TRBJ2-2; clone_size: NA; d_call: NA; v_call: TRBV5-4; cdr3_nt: TGTGCCAGCAGCTTGTTACAGAACACCGGGGAGCTGTTTTTT; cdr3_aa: CASSLLQNTGELFF
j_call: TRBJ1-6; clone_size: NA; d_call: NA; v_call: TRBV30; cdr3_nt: TGTGCCTGGAATCAGGGGCGAGGTTCACCCCTCCACTTT; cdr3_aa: CAWNQGRGSPLHF
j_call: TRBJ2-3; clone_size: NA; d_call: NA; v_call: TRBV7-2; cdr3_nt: TGTGCCAGCAGCTTAAATGCAGCGGGCATCACAGATACGCAGTATTTT; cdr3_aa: CASSLNAAGITDTQYF
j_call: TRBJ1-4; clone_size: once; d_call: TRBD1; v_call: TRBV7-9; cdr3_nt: TGTGCCAGCAGCCGACTCGGGACAGGGCCCCCTCTAAATGAAAAACTGTTTTTT; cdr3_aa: CASSRLGTGPPLNEKLFF
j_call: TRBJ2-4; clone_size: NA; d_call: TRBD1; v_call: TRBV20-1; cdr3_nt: TGCAGTGCTAGTGGGTCGCAGGGGGCTTCCAAAAACATTCAGTACTTC; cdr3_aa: CSASGSQGASKNIQYF
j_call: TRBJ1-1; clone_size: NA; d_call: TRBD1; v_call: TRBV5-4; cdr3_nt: TGTGCCAGCAGACAGGACAGGGGCCAAATCGACACTGAAGCTTTCTTT; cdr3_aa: CASRQDRGQIDTEAFF
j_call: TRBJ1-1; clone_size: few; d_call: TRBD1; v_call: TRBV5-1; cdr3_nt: TGCGCCAGCAGAAGGACAGGGGGCGTGACCATGAACACTGAAGCTTTCTTT; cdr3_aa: CASRRTGGVTMNTEAFF
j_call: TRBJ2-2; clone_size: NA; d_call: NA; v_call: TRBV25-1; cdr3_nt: TGTGCCAGCAGTGGCTTTCGACAGGAGAACACCGGGGAGCTGTTTTTT; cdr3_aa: CASSGFRQENTGELFF
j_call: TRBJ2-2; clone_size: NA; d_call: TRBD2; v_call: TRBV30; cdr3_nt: TGTGCCGGAGGGAGGGCCGGGGAGCTGTTTTTT; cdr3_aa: CAGGRAGELFF
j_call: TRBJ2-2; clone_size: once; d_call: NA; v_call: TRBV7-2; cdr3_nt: TGTGCCAGCAGCTTACCCCCAGGGCTCTCTCCCGGGGAGCTGTTTTTT; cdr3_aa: CASSLPPGLSPGELFF
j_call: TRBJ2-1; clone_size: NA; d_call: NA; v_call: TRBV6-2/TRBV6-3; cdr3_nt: TGTGCCAGCAGTAGCGAGTCCTACAATGAGCAGTTCTTC; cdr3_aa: CASSSESYNEQFF
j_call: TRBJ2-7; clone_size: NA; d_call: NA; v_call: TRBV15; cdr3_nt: TGTGCCACCAGCAGAGATGGGGTTAGCGTAAGACCCTACGAGCAGTACTTC; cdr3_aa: CATSRDGVSVRPYEQYF
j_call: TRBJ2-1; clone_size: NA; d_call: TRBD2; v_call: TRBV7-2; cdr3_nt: TGTGCCAGCAGCAGAGGGACTAGCGGGAGCAATGAGCAGTTCTTC; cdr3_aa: CASSRGTSGSNEQFF
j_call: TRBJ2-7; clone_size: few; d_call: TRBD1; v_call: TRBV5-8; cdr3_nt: TGTGCCAGCAGCCCGCCAGGGGGTCGCTACGAGCAGTACTTC; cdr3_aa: CASSPPGGRYEQYF
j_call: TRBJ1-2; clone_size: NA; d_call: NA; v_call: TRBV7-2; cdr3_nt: TGTGCCAGCAGCTTAGAAACAGGGAACTATGGCTACACCTTC; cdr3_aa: CASSLETGNYGYTF
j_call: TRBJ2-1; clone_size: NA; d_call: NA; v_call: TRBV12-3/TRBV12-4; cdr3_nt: TGTGCCAGCAGTCCCTCCGAGCGTGAGCAGTTCTTC; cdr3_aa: CASSPSEREQFF
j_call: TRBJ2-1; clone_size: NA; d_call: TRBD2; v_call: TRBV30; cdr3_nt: TGTGCCTCGTGGACTAGCGGGCATCCCAATGAGCAGTTCTTC; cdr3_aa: CASWTSGHPNEQFF
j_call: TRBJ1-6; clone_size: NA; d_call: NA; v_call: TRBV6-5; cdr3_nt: TGTGCCAGCAGTCAGGACTATAATTCACCCCTCCACTTT; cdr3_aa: CASSQDYNSPLHF
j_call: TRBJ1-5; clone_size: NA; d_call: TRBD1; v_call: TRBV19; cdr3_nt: TGTGCCAGTAGTATTGGTACAGGGGCGTTCAATCAGCCCCAGCATTTT; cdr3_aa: CASSIGTGAFNQPQHF
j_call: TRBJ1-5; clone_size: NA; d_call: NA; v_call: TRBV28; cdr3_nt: TGTGCCAGCAGTTTATGGCAGGACAATCAGCCCCAGCATTTT; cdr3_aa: CASSLWQDNQPQHF
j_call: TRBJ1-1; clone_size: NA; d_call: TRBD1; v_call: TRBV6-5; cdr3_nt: TGTGCCAGCAGTCTCCGGACAGGGCTAGGAACTGAAGCTTTCTTT; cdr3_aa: CASSLRTGLGTEAFF
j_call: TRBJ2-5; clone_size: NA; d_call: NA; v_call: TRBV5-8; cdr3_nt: TGTGCCAGCAGCTTGTATCAGGGAGAGACCCAGTACTTC; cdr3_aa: CASSLYQGETQYF
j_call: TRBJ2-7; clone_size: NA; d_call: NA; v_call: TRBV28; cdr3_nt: TGTGCCAGCAGTTTAGGTTCTAGCGTCGTAATCGAGCAGTACTTC; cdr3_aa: CASSLGSSVVIEQYF
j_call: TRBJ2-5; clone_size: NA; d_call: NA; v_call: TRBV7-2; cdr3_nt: TGTGCCAGCAGCTCAACTAGCTTAGAGACCCAGTACTTC; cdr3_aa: CASSSTSLETQYF
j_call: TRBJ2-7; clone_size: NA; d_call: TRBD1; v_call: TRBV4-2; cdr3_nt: TGTGCCAGCAGCCAAGCCAGGACAGGGGGCTACGAGCAGTACTTC; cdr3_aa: CASSQARTGGYEQYF
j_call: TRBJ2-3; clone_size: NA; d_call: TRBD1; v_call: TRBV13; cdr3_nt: TGTGCCAGCAGCTCCGTACAGGGGAGCAAGGCAGATACGCAGTATTTT; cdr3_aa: CASSSVQGSKADTQYF
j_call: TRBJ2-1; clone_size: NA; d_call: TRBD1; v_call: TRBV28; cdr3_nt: TGTGCCACTATTACAGGGGGTCCCCTCAATGAGCAGTTCTTC; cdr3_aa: CATITGGPLNEQFF
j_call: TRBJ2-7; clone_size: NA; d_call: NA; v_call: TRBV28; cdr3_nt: TGTGCCAGCACCCGCGGGTACGAGCAGTACTTC; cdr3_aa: CASTRGYEQYF
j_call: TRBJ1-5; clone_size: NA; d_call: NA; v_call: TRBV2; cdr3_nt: TGTGCCAGTGCAACAGGGTATGGTCAGCCCCAGCATTTT; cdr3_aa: CASATGYGQPQHF
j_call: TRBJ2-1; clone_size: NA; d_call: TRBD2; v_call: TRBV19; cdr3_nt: TGTGCCAGTAGTATTACTAGCGGGAGGGGAGAGCAGTTCTTC; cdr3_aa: CASSITSGRGEQFF
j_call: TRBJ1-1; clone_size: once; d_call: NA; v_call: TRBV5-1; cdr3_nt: TGCGCCAGCAGCTTCACAGGAGCGAACACTGAAGCTTTCTTT; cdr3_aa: CASSFTGANTEAFF
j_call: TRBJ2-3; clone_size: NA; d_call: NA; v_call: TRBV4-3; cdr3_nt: TGCGCCAGCAGCCAAGCCCCACAGGGCTACACAGATACGCAGTATTTT; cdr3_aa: CASSQAPQGYTDTQYF
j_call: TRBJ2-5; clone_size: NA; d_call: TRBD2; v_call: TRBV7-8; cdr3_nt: TGTGCCAGCAGCGGGAGGGGTGTAAGGGAGACCCAGTACTTC; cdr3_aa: CASSGRGVRETQYF
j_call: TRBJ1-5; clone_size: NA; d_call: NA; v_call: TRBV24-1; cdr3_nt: TGTGCCACCAGTGACGCACGGGGGGGGCAGCCCCAGCATTTT; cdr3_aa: CATSDARGGQPQHF
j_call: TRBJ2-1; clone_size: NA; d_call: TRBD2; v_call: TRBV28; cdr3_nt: TGTGCCAGCAGTTTCGCGAGCGGGGGGAGTTACAATGAGCAGTTCTTC; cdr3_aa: CASSFASGGSYNEQFF
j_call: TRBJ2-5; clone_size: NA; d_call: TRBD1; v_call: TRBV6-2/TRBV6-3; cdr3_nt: TGTGCCAGCAGTTACTGGGGACAGGGGGTCGGTCATGAGACCCAGTACTTC; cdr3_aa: CASSYWGQGVGHETQYF
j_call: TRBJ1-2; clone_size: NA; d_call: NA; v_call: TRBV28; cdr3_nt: TGTGCCAGCAGTTTGGGCCAAACTGGAGGTGGCTACACCTTC; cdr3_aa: CASSLGQTGGGYTF